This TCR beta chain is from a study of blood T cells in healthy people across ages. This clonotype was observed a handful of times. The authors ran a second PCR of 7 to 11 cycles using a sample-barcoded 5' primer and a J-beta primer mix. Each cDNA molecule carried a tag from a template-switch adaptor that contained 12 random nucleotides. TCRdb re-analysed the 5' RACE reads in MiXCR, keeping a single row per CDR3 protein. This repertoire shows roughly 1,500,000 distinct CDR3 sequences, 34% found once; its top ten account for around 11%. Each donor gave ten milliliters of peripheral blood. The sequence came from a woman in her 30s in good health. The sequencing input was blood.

CDR3 region: CASSPIAGKSTDTQYF. CDR3 nucleotides: TGTGCCAGCTCACCAATAGCGGGGAAGAGCACAGATACGCAGTATTTT. The gene calls are TRBV18 and TRBJ2-3; 8 bases map to TRBD2. The CDR3 extends over 16 amino acids. Germline V gives CDR1 KGHSH, CDR2 LQKENI. J was trimmed by 0 bases and V by 2 bases; bases with no gene match: 4.